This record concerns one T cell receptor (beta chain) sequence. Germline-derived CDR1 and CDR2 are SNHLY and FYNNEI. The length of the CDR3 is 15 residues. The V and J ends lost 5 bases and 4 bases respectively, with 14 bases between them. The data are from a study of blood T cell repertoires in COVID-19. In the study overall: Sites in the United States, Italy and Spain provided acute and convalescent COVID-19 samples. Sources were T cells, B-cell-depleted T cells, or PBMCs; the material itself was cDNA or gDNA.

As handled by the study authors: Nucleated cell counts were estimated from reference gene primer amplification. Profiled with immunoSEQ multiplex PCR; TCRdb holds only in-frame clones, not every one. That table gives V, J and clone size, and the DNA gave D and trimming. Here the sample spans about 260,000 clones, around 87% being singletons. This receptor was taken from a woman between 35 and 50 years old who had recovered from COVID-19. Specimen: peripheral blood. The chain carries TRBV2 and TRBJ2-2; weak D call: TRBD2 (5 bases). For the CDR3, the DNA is TGTGCCAGCAGTCCCCGGACTTCGTTCACCGGGGAGCTGTTTTTT. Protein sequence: CASSPRTSFTGELFF.